This T cell receptor beta chain was captured in a study of OX40 agonist ivuxolimab in advanced cancers. Overall study context: The dose-escalation group included hepatocellular carcinoma, melanoma, renal cell carcinoma and head and neck cancer.

Germline V CDR1 and CDR2: MNHNS, SASEGT. With 6 bases clipped from V and 4 bases from J, the junction kept 11 bases outside the gene matches. This CDR3 is 15 amino acids long. Profiled with immunoSEQ multiplex PCR; TCRdb holds only in-frame clones, not every one. Of around 79,000 clones in the sample, approximately 89% were seen once. Sequenced here: CD4+ or CD8+ T cells sorted from blood, sampled in a trial of the OX40 agonist ivuxolimab. This sequence originates from an adult with an advanced solid tumor such as melanoma, head and neck, liver or kidney cancer. The V gene is TRBV6-1, the J gene TRBJ1-2, with 7 positions matching TRBD1. This chain's CDR3 is CASSPGTAGSYGYTF. CDR3 nucleotide sequence: TGTGCCAGCAGCCCCGGGACAGCGGGGAGCTATGGCTACACCTTC.